This TCR beta chain emerged from a study of patients and donors after allogeneic stem cell transplantation. TCRdb called the RT-PCR reads again in MiXCR, with one record for every CDR3 protein. The top ten clones hold around 30% of a sample with about 100,000 distinct CDR3 sequences, around 33% of them seen once. This CDR3 has 10 residues. Germline V gene data show CDR1 as DFQATT and CDR2 as SNEGSKA (reference sequence). V was cut by 8 bases and J by 6 bases, with 9 bases left in between. The sequence was obtained from a human donor who was either an allogeneic HSCT recipient or a stem cell or donor lymphocyte infusion donor (not recorded which). It is not recorded whose cells these are; they may come from a transplant donor. Sequencing input: blood, either unsorted or a sorted T cell fraction (not recorded which). The chain employs TRBV20-1 and TRBJ2-3, with a tentative D call TRBD2 (6 bases). CDR3 sequence: CSTLADTQYF. Written as DNA, the CDR3 is TGCAGTACCCTAGCGGATACGCAGTATTTT.